One and the same sample provided the 5 T cell receptor beta chains below, sequenced in a study of cytomegalovirus exposure and HLA in healthy donors. PCR employed 60 Vbeta and 13 Jbeta primers. Profiled with immunoSEQ multiplex PCR; TCRdb holds only in-frame clones, not every one. The sample records about 190,000 clones, over 80% being singletons. The sequencing sample was made of PBMCs. The receptor source for this set is a man aged 50 or older in good health and CMV-seronegative.

The genes are TRBV5-5 and TRBJ1-1, with 7 bases lining up with TRBD1. This CDR3 is built from 16 residues. V gave up 5 bases and J gave up 4 bases; unmatched junction bases: 14. Germline lookup yields CDR1 SGHKS and CDR2 YYEKEE (reference sequence). Here the CDR3 reads CASSLSPQGIGTEAFF. CDR3 bases: TGTGCCAGCAGTTTGAGTCCACAGGGGATTGGCACTGAAGCTTTCTTT.

V and J are TRBV11-2 and TRBJ2-1; 8 bases map to TRBD2. This CDR3 comprises 16 residues. Germline V gene sequence: CDR1 SGHAT, CDR2 FQNNGV. The V and J ends lost 5 bases and 9 bases, in that order; junction bases with no gene match: 15. CDR3 nucleotides: TGTGCCAGCAGCCCATTAGGACTAGCAAGTGGCGTTGAGCAGTTCTTC. Its translation is CASSPLGLASGVEQFF.

The V call is TRBV6-5, the J call TRBJ2-1; the match to TRBD2 covers 11 bases. The CDR3 loop spans 15 amino acids. V shed 5 bases, J shed 7 bases, and the junction held 7 bases outside the gene matches. Germline assignment: CDR1 MNHEY and CDR2 SVGAGI. The CDR3 loop is CASSDYSGRGNEQFF. In DNA, the CDR3 is TGTGCCAGCAGTGACTATAGCGGGAGGGGGAATGAGCAGTTCTTC.

There are a few counts of this clone. In the same sample, other DNA sequences code for this CDR3. The V gene is TRBV11-2, the J gene TRBJ2-7; D unresolved. Germline V CDR1 and CDR2: SGHAT, FQNNGV. V lost 1 base and J lost 3, with 13 bases in between. The CDR3 covers 15 residues. DNA for the CDR3: TGTGCCAGCAGCTTAGTGTCCGGGTTCAGCTACGAGCAGTACTTC. Protein sequence: CASSLVSGFSYEQYF.

This clone appeared once. The chain is built from TRBV7-6 and TRBJ2-3; D ambiguous. This CDR3 region has 12 residues. CDR1 SGHVS and CDR2 FNYEAQ come from the germline V gene. V was cut by 5 bases and J by 5 bases, with 8 bases left in between. The CDR3 loop reads CASSVLVDTQYF. As DNA, the CDR3 is TGTGCCAGCAGCGTATTAGTAGATACGCAGTATTTT.